This record concerns one TCR beta chain sequence. Its antigen is still unknown. Base qualities are missing; no much larger clone stands one base away. The entry originates in a study (TCRdb year 2016). The library was obtained by RT-PCR. Instrument used: Illumina MiSeq. Clones were called with MiXCR by TCRdb after fastp trimmed the public reads at Q25, and only in-frame beta chains were retained. Identical CDR3 proteins give one entry, which carries the most common genes and DNA. Present in this sample are 550,000 to 750,000 distinct CDR3 sequences, 11% to 15% of which were seen just once. The ten largest clonotypes hold 3.6% of the sample. The germline V gene (reference sequence) sets CDR1 to LGHDT and CDR2 to YNNKEL. V was cut back by 1 base and J by 6 bases, leaving a gap of 10 bases between them. The CDR3, cysteine through phenylalanine, is 13 amino acids long. This entry keeps only the CDR3 DNA: 39 bases, framed from base 1.

The chain was built from TRBV3-1 and TRBJ2-7; no D gene can be assigned with confidence. The sequence was obtained from a female donor in good health, serving as a healthy control. Sequences were obtained from memory CD4+ T cells from blood. The DNA is TGTGCCAGCAGCCAAGGAGTCGAACGCGAGCAGTACTTC. This codes for CASSQGVEREQYF.